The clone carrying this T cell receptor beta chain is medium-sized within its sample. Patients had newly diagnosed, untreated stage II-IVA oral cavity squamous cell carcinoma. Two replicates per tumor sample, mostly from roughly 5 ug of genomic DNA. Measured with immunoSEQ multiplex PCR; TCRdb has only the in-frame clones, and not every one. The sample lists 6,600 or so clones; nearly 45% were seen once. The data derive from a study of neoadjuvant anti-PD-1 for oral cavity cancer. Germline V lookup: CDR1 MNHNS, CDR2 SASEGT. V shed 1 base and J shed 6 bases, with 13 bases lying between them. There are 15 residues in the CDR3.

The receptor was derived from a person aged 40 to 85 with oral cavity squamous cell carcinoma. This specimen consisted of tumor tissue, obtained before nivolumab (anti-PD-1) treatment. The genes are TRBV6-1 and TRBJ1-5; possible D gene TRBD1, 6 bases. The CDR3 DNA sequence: TGTGCCAGCAGTGAAGACAGGGCCGACATTCAGCCCCAGCATTTT. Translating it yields CASSEDRADIQPQHF.